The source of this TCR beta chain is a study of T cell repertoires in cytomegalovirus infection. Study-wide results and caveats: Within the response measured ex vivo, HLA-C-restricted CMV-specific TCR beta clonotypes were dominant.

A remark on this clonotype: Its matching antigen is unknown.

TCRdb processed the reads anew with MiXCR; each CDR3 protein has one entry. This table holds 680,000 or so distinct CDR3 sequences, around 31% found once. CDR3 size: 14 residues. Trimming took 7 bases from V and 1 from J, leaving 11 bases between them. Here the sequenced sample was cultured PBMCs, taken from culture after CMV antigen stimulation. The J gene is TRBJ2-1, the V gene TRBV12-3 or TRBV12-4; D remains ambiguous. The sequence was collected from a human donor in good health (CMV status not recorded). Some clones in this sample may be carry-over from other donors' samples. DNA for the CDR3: TGTGCCAGCATTGGTCGGCAGTCCTACAATGAGCAGTTCTTC. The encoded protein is CASIGRQSYNEQFF.